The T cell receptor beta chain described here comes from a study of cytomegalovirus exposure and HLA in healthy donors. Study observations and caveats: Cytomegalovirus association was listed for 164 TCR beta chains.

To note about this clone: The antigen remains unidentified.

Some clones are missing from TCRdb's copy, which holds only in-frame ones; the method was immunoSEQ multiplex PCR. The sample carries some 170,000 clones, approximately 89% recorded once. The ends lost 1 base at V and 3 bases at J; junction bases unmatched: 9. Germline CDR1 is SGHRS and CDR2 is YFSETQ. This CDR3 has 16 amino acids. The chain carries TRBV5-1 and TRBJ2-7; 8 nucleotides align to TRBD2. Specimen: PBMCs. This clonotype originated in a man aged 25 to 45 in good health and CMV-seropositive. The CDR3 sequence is CASSLYGTRGGYEQYF. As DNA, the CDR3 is TGCGCCAGCAGCTTGTACGGGACTAGAGGGGGCTACGAGCAGTACTTC.